This entry is about one T cell receptor (beta chain). Its antigen is as yet unknown. The donors, nominally healthy at sampling, likely had unrecorded immune exposures. The CDR3 contains 13 residues. V lost 6 bases to trimming and J lost 2 bases; unmatched junction nucleotides: 3. Germline assignment: CDR1 WSHSY and CDR2 SAAADI. This specimen comes from a study of cytomegalovirus exposure and HLA in healthy donors. Study in general: There were about 86 million unique TCRs (from HLA-typed donors) in an early data release.

In the PCR, 60 Vbeta and 13 Jbeta primers were used. Profiled with immunoSEQ multiplex PCR; TCRdb holds only in-frame clones, not every one. This table holds about 160,000 clones, 75% to 90% found once. Findings and limits, study-wide: Across donors, sequencing depth was assumed by presence/absence analyses to be roughly uniform. 15,000 to 20,000 TCR beta sequences were associated with HLA alleles at 0.05 false discovery rate in a later analysis.

This receptor was taken from a boy younger than 10 in good health and CMV-seronegative. V is TRBV10-2 and J is TRBJ1-2; 7 nucleotides match TRBD1. Source material: PBMCs. CDR3 sequence (DNA): TGCGCCAGCAGCTTGACAGGGAACTATGGCTACACCTTC. This translates into CASSLTGNYGYTF.